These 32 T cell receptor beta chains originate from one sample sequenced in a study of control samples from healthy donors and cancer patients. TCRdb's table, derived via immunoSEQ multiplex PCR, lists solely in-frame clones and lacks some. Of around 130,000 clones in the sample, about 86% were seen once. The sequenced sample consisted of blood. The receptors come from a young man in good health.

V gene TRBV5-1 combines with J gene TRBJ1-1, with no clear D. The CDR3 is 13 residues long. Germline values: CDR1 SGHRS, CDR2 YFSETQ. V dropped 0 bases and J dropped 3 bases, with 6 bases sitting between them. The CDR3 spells CASSLESDTEAFF. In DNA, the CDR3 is TGCGCCAGCAGCTTGGAAAGTGACACTGAAGCTTTCTTT.

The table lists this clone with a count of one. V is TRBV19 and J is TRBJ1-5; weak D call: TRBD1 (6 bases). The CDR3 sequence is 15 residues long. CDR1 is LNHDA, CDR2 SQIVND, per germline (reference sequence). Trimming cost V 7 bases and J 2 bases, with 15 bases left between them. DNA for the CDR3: TGTGCCAGTAAGGGGGGAGGACTAGGCAATCAGCCCCAGCATTTT. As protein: CASKGGGLGNQPQHF.

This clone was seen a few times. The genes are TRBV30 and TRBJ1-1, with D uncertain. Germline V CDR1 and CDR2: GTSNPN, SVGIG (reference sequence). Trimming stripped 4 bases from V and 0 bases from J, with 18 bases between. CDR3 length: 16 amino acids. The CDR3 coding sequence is TGTGCCTGGACGCAACTCGACCGACTGGTGAACACTGAAGCTTTCTTT. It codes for CAWTQLDRLVNTEAFF. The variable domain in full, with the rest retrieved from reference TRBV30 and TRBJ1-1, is SQTIHQWPATLVQPVGSPLSLECTVEGTSNPNLYWYRQAAGRGLQLLFYSVGIGQISSEVPQNLSASRPQDRQFILSSKKLLLSDSGFYLCAWTQLDRLVNTEAFFGQGTRLTVV.

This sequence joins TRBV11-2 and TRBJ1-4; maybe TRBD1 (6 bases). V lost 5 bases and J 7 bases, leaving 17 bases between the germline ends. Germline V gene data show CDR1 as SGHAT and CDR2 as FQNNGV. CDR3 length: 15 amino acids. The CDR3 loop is CASSPKQGWGEKLFF. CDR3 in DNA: TGTGCCAGCAGCCCAAAACAGGGTTGGGGTGAAAAACTGTTTTTT.

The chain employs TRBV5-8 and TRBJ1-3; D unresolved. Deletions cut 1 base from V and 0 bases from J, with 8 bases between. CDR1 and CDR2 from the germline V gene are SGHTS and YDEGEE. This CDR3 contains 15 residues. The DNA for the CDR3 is TGTGCCAGCAGCTTGTGGAACTTCTCTGGAAACACCATATATTTT. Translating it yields CASSLWNFSGNTIYF.

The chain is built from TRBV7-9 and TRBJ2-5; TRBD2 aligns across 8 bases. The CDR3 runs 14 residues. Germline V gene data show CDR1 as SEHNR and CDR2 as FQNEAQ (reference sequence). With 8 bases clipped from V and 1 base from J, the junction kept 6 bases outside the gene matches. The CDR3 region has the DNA TGTGCCAGCGGAATCCGGGGGGGCCAAGAGACCCAGTACTTC. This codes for CASGIRGGQETQYF.

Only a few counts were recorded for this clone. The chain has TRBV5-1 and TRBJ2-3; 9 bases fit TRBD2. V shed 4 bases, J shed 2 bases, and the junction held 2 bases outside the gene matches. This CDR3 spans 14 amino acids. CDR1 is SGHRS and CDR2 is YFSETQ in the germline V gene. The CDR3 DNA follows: TGCGCCAGCAGCGGCGGGGGGGCCACAGATACGCAGTATTTT. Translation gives CASSGGGATDTQYF.

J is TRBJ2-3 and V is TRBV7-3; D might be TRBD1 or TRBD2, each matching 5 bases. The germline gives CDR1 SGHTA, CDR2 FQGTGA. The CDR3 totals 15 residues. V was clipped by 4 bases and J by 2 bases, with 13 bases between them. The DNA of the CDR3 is TGTGCCAGCAGCTCACAACCAGGGACCACAGATACGCAGTATTTT. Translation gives CASSSQPGTTDTQYF.

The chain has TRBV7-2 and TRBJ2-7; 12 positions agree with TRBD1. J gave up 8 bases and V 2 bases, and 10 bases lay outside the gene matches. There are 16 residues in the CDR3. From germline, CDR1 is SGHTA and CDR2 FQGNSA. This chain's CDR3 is CASSLTPGQGATQQYF. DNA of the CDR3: TGTGCCAGCAGCTTAACCCCGGGACAGGGGGCTACGCAGCAGTACTTC.

CDR3 sequence (DNA): TGTGCCAGCAGCGTCGACAGGAACACCGGGGAGCTGTTTTTT. Translating gives CASSVDRNTGELFF. V is TRBV5-8 and J is TRBJ2-2; possibly TRBD1 for D (5 bases). Trimming took off 4 bases at V and 1 base at J, with 8 bases between the two ends. The germline gives CDR1 SGHTS, CDR2 YDEGEE. This CDR3 contains 14 residues.

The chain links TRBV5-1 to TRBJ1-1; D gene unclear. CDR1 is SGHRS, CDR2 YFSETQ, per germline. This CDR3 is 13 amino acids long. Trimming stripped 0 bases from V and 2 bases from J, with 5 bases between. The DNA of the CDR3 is TGCGCCAGCAGCTTGGCCAGAAACACTGAAGCTTTCTTT. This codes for CASSLARNTEAFF.

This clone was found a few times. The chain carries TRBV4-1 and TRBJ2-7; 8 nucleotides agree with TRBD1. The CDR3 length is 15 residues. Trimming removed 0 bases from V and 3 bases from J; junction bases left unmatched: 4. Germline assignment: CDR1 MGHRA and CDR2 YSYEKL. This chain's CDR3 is CASSQEGQAFYEQYF. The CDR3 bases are TGCGCCAGCAGCCAAGAGGGACAGGCATTCTACGAGCAGTACTTC.

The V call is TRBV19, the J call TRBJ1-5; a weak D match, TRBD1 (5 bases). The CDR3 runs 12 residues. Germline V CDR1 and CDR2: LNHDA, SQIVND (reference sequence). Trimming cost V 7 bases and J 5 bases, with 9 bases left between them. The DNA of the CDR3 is TGTGCCAGTATGACAGAGTATCAGCCCCAGCATTTT. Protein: CASMTEYQPQHF.

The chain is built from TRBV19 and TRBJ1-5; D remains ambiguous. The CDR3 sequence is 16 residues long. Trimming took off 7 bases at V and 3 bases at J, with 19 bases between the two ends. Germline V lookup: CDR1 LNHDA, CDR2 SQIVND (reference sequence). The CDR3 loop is CASISAPGGYNQPQHF. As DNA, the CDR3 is TGTGCCAGTATCTCCGCCCCTGGAGGGTACAATCAGCCCCAGCATTTT. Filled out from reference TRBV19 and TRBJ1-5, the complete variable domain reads DGGITQSPKYLFRKEGQNVTLSCEQNLNHDAMYWYRQDPGQGLRLIYYSQIVNDFQKGDIAEGYSVSREKKESFPLTVTSAQKNPTAFYLCASISAPGGYNQPQHFGDGTRLSIL.

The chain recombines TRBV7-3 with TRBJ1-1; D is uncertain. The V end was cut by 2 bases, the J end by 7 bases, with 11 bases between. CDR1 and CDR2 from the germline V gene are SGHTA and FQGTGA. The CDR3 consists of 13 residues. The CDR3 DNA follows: TGTGCCAGCAGCTTAGGGGTCTCTGGTGAAGCTTTCTTT. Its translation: CASSLGVSGEAFF.

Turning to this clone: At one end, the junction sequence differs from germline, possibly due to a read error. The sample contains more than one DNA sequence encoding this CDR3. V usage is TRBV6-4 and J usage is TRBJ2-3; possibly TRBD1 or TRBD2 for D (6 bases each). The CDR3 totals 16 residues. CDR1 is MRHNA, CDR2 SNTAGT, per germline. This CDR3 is CASSDGRGGRADTQYF. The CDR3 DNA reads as TGTGCCAGCAGTGACGGTCGTGGGGGGCGGGCAGATACGCAATATTTT.

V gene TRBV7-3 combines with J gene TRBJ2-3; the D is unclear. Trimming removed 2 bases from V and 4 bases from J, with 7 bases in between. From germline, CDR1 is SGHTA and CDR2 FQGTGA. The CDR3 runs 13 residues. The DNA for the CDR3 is TGTGCCAGCAGCTTACGTCAGTCAGATACGCAGTATTTT. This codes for CASSLRQSDTQYF.

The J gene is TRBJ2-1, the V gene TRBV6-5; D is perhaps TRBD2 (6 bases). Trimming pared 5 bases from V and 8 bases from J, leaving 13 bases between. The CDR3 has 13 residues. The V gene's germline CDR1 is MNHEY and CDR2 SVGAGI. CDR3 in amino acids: CASSRTSFDEQFF. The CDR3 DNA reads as TGTGCCAGCAGTCGAACTAGCTTCGATGAGCAGTTCTTC.

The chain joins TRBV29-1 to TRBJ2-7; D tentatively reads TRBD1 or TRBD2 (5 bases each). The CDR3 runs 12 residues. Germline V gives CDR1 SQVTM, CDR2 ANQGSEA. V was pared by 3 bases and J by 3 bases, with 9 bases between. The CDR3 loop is CSVDEGSYEQYF. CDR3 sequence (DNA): TGCAGCGTTGACGAGGGGAGCTACGAGCAGTACTTC.

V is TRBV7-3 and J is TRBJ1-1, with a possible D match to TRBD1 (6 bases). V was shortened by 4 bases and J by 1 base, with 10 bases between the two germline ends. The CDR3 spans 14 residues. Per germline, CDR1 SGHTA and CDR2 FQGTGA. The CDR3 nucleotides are TGTGCCAGCAGCTATCAGGGGCAGAACACTGAAGCTTTCTTT. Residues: CASSYQGQNTEAFF. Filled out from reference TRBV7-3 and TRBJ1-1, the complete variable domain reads GAGVSQTPSNKVTEKGKYVELRCDPISGHTALYWYRQSLGQGPEFLIYFQGTGAADDSGLPNDRFFAVRPEGSVSTLKIQRTERGDSAVYLCASSYQGQNTEAFFGQGTRLTVV.

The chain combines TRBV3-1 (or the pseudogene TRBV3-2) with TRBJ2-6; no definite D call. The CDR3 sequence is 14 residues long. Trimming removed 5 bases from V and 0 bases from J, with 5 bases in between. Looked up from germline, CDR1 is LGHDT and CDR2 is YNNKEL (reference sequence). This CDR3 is CASSESSGANVLTF. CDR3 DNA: TGTGCCAGCAGCGAAAGCTCTGGGGCCAACGTCCTGACTTTC.

The CDR3 sequence is CASSLEAGTQYF. CDR3 DNA sequence: TGCGCCAGCAGCTTGGAAGCGGGTACGCAGTATTTT. The V gene is TRBV5-1, the J gene TRBJ2-3; TRBD2 is a possible D gene (6 bases). The CDR3 runs to 12 residues. Trimming took 0 bases from V and 8 from J, leaving 7 bases between them. Germline lookup yields CDR1 SGHRS and CDR2 YFSETQ.

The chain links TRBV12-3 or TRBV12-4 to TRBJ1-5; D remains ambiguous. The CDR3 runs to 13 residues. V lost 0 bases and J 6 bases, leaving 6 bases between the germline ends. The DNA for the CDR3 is TGTGCCAGCAGTTTAGCAGGAAGTCAGCCCCAGCATTTT. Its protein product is CASSLAGSQPQHF.

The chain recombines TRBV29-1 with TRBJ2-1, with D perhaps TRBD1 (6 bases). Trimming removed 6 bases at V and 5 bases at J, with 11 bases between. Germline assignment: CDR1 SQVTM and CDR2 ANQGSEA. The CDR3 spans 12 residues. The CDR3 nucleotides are TGCAGCGTCTCTCGGACAGACAATGAGCAGTTCTTC. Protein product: CSVSRTDNEQFF.

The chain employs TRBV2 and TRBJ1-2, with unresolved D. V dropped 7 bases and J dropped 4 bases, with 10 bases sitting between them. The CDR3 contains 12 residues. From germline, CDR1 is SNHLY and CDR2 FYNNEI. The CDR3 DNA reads TGTGCCAGCATCTTCGGAGCCTATGGCTACACCTTC. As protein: CASIFGAYGYTF.

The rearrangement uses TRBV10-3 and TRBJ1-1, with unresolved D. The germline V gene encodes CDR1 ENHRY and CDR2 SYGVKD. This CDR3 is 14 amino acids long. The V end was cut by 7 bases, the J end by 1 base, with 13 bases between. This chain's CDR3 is CAIKTGRQNTEAFF. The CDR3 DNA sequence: TGTGCCATCAAAACCGGACGGCAGAACACTGAAGCTTTCTTT.

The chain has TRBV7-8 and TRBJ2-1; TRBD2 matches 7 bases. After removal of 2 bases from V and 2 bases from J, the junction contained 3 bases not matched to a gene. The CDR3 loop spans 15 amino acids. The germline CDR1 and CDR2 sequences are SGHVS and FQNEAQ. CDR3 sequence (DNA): TGTGCCAGCAGCTTATTACGGGGGGCCTACAATGAGCAGTTCTTC. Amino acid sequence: CASSLLRGAYNEQFF.

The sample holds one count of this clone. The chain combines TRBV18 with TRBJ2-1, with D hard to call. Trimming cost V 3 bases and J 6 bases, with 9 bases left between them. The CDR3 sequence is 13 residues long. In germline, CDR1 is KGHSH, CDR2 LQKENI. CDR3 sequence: CASSPAVVNEQFF. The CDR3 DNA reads TGTGCCAGCTCACCGGCCGTCGTCAATGAGCAGTTCTTC.

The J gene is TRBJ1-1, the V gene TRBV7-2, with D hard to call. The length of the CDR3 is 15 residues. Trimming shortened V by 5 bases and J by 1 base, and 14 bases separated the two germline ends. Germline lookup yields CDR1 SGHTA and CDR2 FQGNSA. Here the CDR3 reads CASSPRWVPNTEAFF. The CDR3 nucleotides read TGTGCCAGCAGCCCCCGATGGGTACCGAACACTGAAGCTTTCTTT. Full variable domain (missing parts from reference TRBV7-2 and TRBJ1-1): GAGVSQSPSNKVTEKGKDVELRCDPISGHTALYWYRQSLGQGLEFLIYFQGNSAPDKSGLPSDRFSAERTGGSVSTLTIQRTQQEDSAVYLCASSPRWVPNTEAFFGQGTRLTVV.

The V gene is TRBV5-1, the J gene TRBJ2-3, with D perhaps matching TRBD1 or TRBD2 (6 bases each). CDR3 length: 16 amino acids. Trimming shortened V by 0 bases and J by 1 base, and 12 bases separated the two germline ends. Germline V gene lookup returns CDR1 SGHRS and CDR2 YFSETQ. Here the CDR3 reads CASSLAGGWGTDTQYF. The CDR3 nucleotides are TGCGCCAGCAGCTTGGCCGGGGGCTGGGGCACAGATACGCAGTATTTT.

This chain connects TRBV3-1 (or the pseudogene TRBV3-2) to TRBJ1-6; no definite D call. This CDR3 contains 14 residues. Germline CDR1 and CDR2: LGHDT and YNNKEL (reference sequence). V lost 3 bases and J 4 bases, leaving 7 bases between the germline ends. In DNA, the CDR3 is TGTGCCAGCAGCCAGGCAAGATATAATTCACCCCTCCACTTT. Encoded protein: CASSQARYNSPLHF.

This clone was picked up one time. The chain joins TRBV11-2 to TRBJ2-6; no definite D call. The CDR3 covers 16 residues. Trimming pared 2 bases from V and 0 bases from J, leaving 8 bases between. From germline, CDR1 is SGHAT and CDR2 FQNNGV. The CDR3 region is CASSLSSNSGANVLTF. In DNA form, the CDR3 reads TGTGCCAGCAGCTTAAGCTCGAACTCTGGGGCCAACGTCCTGACTTTC.